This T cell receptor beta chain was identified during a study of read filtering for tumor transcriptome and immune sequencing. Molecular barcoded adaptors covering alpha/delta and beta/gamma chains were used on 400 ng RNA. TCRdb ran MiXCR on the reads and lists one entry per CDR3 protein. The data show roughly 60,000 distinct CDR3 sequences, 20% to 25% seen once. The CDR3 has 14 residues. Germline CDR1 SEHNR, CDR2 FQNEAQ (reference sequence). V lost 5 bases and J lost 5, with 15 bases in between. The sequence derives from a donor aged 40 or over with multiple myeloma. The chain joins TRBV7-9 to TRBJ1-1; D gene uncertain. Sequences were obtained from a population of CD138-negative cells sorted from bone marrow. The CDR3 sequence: CASSLHEGRTEAFF. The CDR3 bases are TGTGCCAGCAGCCTTCATGAGGGTAGAACTGAAGCTTTCTTT.